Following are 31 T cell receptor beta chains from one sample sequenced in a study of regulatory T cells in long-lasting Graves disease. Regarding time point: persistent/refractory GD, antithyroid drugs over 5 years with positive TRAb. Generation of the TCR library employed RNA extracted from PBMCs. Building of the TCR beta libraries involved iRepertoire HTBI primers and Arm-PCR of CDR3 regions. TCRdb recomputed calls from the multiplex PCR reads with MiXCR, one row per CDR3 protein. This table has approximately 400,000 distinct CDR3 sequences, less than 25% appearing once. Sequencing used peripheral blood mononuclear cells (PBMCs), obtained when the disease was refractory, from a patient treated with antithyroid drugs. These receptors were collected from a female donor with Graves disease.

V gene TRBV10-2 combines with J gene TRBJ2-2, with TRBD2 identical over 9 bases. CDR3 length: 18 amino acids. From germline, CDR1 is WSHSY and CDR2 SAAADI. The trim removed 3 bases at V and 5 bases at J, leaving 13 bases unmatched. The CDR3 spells CASSEVSRAAGGTGELFF. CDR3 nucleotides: TGCGCCAGCAGTGAAGTCTCTCGTGCTGCGGGAGGGACCGGGGAGCTGTTTTTT.

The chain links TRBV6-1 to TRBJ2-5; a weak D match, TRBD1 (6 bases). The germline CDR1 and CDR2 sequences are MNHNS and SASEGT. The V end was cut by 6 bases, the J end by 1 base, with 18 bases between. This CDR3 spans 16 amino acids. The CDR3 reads CASRSYRAAGQETQYF. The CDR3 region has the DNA TGTGCCAGCAGGTCTTACAGGGCTGCTGGCCAAGAGACCCAGTACTTC.

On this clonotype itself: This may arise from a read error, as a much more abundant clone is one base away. DNA of the CDR3: TGTGCCAGCAGGCCCACTGGACTAGCGGGACCCTACCAAGAGGCCCAGTACTTC. This codes for CASRPTGLAGPYQEAQYF. The chain employs TRBV12-3 or TRBV12-4 and TRBJ2-5; 12 bases map to TRBD2. This CDR3 is built from 18 residues.

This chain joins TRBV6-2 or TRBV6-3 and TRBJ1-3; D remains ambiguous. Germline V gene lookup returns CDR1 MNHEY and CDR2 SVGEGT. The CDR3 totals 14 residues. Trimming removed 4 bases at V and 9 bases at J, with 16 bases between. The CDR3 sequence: CASSSSPSGGTIYF. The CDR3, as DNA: TGTGCCAGCAGTTCCAGTCCCTCCGGCGGCACCATATATTTT.

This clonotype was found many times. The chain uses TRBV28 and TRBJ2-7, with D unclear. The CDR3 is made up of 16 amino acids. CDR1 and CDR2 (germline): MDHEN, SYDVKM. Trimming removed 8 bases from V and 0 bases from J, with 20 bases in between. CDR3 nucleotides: TGTGCCAGCCTTCCGTCTACCGTCCCTCACTCCTACGAGCAGTACTTC. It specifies CASLPSTVPHSYEQYF.

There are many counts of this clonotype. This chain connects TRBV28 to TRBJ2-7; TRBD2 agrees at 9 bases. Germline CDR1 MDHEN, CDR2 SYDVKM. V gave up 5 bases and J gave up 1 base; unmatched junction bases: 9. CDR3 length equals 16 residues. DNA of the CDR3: TGTGCCAGCAGTCACCTTAGCGGGAGTAATTCCTACGAGCAGTACTTC. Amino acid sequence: CASSHLSGSNSYEQYF.

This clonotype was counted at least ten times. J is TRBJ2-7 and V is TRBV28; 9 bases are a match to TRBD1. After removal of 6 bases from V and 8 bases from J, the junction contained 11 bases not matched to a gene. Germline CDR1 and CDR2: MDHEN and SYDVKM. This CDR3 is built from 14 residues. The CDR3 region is CASSPRDRAYKQYF. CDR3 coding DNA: TGTGCCAGCAGCCCCCGGGACAGGGCGTACAAGCAGTACTTC.

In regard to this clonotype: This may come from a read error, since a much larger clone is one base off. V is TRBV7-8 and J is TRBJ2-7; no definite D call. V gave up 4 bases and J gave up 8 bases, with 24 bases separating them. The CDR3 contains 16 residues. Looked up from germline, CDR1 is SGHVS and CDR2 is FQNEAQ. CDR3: CASSSDGLGSSHKQYF. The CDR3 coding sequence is TGTGCCAGCAGCTCAGATGGCCTGGGCAGTTCCCACAAGCAGTACTTC.

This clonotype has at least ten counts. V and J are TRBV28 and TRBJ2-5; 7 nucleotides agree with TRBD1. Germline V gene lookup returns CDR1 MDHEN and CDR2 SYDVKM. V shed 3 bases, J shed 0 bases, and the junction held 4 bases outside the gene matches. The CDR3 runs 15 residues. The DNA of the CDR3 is TGTGCCAGCAGTTTGTCACAGGGGTACCAAGAGACCCAGTACTTC. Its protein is CASSLSQGYQETQYF.

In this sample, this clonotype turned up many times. Written as DNA, the CDR3 is TGCAGTGCTAGAGATCCCCAACTAGCGGGAGGAATTTACGAGCAGTACTTC. Translation gives CSARDPQLAGGIYEQYF. The V gene is TRBV20-1, the J gene TRBJ2-7; 12 nucleotides agree with TRBD2. CDR1 DFQATT and CDR2 SNEGSKA come from the germline V gene (reference sequence). The CDR3 covers 17 residues. V gave up 0 bases and J gave up 4 bases; unmatched junction bases: 10.

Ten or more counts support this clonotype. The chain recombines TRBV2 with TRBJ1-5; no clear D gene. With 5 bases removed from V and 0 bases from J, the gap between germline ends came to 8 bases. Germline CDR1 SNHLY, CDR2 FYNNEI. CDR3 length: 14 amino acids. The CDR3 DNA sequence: TGTGCCAGCAGTAGGGAGGTTAGCAATCAGCCCCAGCATTTT. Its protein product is CASSREVSNQPQHF.

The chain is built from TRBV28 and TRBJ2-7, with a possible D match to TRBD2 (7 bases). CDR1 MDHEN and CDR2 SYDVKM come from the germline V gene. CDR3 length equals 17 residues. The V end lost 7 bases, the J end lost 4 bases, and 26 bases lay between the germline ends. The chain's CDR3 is CASIRQGAGGLRYEQYF. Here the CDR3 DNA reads TGTGCCAGCATCCGCCAGGGTGCCGGGGGGCTACGGTACGAGCAGTACTTC.

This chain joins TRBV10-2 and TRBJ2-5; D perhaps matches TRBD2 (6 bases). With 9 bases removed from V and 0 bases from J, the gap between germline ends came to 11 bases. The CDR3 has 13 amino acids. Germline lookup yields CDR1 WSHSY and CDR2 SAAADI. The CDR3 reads CASQRGYQETQYF. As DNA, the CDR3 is TGCGCCAGTCAACGGGGGTACCAAGAGACCCAGTACTTC.

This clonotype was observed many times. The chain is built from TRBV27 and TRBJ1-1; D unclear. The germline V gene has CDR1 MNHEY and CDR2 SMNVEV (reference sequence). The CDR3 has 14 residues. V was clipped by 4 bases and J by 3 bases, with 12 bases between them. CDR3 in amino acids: CASSSGLGDTEAFF. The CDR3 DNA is TGTGCCAGCAGTTCCGGCCTCGGGGACACTGAAGCTTTCTTT.

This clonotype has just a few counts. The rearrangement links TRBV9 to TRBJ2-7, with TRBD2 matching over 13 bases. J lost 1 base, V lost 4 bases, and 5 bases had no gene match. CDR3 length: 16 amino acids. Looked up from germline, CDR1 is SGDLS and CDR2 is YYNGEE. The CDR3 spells CASSPSGLAGSYEQYF. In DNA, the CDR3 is TGTGCCAGCAGCCCATCGGGACTAGCGGGATCCTACGAGCAGTACTTC. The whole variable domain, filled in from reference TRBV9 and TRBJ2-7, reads DSGVTQTPKHLITATGQRVTLRCSPRSGDLSVYWYQQSLDQGLQFLIQYYNGEERAKGNILERFSAQQFPDLHSELNLSSLELGDSALYFCASSPSGLAGSYEQYFGPGTRLTVT.

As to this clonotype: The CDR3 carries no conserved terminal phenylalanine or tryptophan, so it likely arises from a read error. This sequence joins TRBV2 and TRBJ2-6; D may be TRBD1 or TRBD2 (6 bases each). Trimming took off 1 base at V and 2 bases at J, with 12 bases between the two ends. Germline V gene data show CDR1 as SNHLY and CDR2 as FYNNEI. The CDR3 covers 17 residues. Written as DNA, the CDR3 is TGTGCCAGCAGTGAAGAGTTCGGGGGCACTGGGGCCAACGTCCTGACTTCC. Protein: CASSEEFGGTGANVLTS.

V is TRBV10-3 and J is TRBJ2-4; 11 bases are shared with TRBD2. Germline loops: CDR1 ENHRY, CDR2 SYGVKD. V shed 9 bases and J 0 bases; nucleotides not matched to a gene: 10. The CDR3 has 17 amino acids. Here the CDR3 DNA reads TGTGCCATAGAATCCGGGACTAGCGGAGTAGCCAAAAACATTCAGTACTTC. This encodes CAIESGTSGVAKNIQYF.

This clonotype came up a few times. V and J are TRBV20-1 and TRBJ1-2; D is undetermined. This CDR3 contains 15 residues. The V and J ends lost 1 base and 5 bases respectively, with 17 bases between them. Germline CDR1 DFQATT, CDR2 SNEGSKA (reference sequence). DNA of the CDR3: TGCAGTGCTAGAGTGGTGAAGGAGACTATGTATGGCTACACCTTC. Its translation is CSARVVKETMYGYTF.

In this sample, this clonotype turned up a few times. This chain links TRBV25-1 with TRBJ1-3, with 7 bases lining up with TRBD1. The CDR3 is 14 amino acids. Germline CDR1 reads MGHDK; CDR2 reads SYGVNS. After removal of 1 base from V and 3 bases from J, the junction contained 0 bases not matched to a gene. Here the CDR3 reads CASSESGGGNTIYF. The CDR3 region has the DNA TGTGCCAGCAGTGAATCAGGGGGTGGAAACACCATATATTTT.

The CDR3 DNA follows: TGTGCCAGCAGTTTACTAGCGCGATCCTACGAGCAGTACTTC. This translates into CASSLLARSYEQYF. The rearrangement uses TRBV27 and TRBJ2-7; TRBD2 is a possible D gene (6 bases). CDR1 is MNHEY, CDR2 SMNVEV, per germline (reference sequence). The CDR3 totals 14 residues. Trimming took off 2 bases at V and 1 base at J, with 9 bases between the two ends.

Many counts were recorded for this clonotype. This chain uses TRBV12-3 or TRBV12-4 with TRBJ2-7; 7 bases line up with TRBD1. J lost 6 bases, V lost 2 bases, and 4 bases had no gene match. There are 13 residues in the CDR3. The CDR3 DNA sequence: TGTGCCAGCAGTTTAAGGGGGCTCGGCGAGCAGTACTTC. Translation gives CASSLRGLGEQYF.

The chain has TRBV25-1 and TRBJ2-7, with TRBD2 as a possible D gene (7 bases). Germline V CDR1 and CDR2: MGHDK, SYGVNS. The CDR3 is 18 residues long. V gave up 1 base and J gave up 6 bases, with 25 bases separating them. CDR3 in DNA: TGTGCCAGCAGTGAATGGTCGTGGGGGCTAGCGGAGCCCCGCGAGCAGTACTTC. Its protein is CASSEWSWGLAEPREQYF.

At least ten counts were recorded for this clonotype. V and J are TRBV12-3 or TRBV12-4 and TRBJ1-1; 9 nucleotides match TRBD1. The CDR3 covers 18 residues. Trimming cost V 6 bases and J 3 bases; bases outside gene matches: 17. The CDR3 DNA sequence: TGTGCCAGCAGCGCCCGGGACAGGGCGGTTTTGGGCGACACTGAAGCTTTCTTT. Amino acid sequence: CASSARDRAVLGDTEAFF.

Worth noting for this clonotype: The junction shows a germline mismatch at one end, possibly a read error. CDR3 loop: CACSYYPQETQYF. In nucleotides, the CDR3 is TGTGCCTGCAGCTATTATCCACAAGAGACCCAGTACTTC. The chain joins TRBV7-3 to TRBJ2-5, with unresolved D. Germline CDR1 SGHTA, CDR2 FQGTGA. This CDR3 comprises 13 residues.

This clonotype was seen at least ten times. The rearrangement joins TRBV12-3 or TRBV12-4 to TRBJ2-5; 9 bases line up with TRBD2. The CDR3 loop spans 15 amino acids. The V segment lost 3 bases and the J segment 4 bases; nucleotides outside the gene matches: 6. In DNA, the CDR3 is TGTGCCAGCAGTTTTTCTAGCGGGAACACAGAGACCCAGTACTTC. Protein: CASSFSSGNTETQYF.

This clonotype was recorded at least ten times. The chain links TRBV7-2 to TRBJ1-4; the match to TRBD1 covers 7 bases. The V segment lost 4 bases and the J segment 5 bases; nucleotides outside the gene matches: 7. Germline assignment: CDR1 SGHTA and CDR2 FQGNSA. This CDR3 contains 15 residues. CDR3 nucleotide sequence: TGTGCCAGCAGCTCCTCTTCGGGACAGAATGAAAAACTGTTTTTT. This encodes CASSSSSGQNEKLFF. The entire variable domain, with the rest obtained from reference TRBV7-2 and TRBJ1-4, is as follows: GAGVSQSPSNKVTEKGKDVELRCDPISGHTALYWYRQSLGQGLEFLIYFQGNSAPDKSGLPSDRFSAERTGGSVSTLTIQRTQQEDSAVYLCASSSSSGQNEKLFFGSGTQLSVL.

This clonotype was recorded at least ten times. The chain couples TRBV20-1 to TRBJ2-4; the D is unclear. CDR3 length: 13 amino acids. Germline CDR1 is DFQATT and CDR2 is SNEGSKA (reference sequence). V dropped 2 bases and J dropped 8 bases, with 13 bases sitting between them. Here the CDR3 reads CSARPSLRDIQYF. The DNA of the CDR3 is TGCAGTGCTAGACCCTCACTTAGGGACATTCAGTACTTC.

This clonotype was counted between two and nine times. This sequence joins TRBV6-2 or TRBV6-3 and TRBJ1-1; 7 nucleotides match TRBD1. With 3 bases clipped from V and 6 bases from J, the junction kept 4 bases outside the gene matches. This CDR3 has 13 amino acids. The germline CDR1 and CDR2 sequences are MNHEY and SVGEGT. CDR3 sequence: CASSYLGGSEAFF. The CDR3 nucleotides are TGTGCCAGCAGTTATCTAGGGGGCTCTGAAGCTTTCTTT.

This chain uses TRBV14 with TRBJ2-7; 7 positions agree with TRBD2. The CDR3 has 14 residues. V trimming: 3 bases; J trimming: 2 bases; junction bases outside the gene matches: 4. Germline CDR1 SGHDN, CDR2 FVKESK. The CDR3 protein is CASSQRELTYEQYF. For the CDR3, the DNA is TGTGCCAGCAGCCAGCGGGAGCTAACCTACGAGCAGTACTTC.

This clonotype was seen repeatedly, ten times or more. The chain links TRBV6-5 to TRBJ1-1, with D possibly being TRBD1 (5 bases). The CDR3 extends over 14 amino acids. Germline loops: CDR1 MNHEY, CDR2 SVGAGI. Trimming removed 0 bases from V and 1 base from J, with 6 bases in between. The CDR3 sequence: CASSYSTENTEAFF. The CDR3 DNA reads TGTGCCAGCAGTTACTCGACAGAGAACACTGAAGCTTTCTTT.

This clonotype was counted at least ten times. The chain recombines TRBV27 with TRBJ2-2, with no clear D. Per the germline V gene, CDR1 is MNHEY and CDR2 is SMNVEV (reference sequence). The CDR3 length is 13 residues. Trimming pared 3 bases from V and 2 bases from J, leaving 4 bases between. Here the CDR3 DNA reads TGTGCCAGCAGTTTCCCCAACACCGGGGAGCTGTTTTTT. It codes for CASSFPNTGELFF.